This TCR beta chain emerged from a study of blood T cells in healthy people across ages. Whole-study findings and limits: Higher naive T cell percentage went strongly together with higher TCR beta diversity. Roughly linearly, TCR beta diversity per million T cells fell as age increased.

About this clonotype: Its antigen is as yet unknown.

The CDR3 has 13 amino acids. Each sample gave at least 6 million isolated PBMCs. PCR was performed a second time for 7 to 11 cycles using a sample-barcoded 5' primer and a J-beta primer mix. Each cDNA molecule received a tag from a template-switch adaptor that had 12 random nucleotides. TCRdb analysed the 5' RACE reads with MiXCR anew, one entry per CDR3 protein. The sample has roughly 1,800,000 distinct CDR3 sequences, approximately 50% seen once. The chain has TRBV21-1 and TRBJ2-5; the D segment call TRBD1 is taken from the table without a DNA check. TRBV21-1 is tagged as a pseudogene. The sample consisted of blood. This clonotype was obtained from a woman aged 40 to 50 in good health. CDR3 nucleotide sequence: TGTGCCAGCAGCAACAGGGTGTGGAAGACCCAGTACTTC. Encoded protein: CASSNRVWKTQYF.